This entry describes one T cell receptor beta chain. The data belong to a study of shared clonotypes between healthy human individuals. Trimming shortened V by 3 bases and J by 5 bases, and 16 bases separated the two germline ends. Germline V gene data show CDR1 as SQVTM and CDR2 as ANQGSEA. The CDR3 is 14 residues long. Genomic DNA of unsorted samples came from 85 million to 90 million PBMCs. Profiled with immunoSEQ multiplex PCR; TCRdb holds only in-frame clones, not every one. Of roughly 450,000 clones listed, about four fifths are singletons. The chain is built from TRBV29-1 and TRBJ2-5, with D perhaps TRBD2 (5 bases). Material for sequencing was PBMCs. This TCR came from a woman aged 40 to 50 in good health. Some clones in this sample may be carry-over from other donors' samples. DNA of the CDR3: TGCAGCGTTGACGGAACTGTAAGAGGGGAGACCCAGTACTTC. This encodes CSVDGTVRGETQYF. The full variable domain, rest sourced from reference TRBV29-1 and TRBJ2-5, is SAVISQKPSRDICQRGTSLTIQCQVDSQVTMMFWYRQQPGQSLTLIATANQGSEATYESGFVIDKFPISRPNLTFSTLTVSNMSPEDSSIYLCSVDGTVRGETQYFGPGTRLLVL.